This T cell receptor beta chain was obtained from a study of blood T cell repertoires in COVID-19. Study as a whole: Whether acute or convalescent, the COVID-19 samples came from the United States, Italy and Spain.

TCRdb's copy holds only in-frame clones and misses some; the assay was immunoSEQ multiplex PCR. The sample consists of about 300,000 clones, about 88% of them appearing once. V was pared by 6 bases and J by 10 bases, with 5 bases of the junction left unmatched. This CDR3 region has 14 residues. CDR1 LNHDA and CDR2 SQIVND come from the germline V gene (reference sequence). The TCR comes from a human donor with COVID-19, enrolled during active disease. The donor label of this sample is uncertain. This chain links TRBV19 with TRBJ2-1, with 14 nucleotides matching TRBD2. Specimen: peripheral blood. The CDR3: CASRGLAGVVEQFF. The DNA of the CDR3 is TGTGCCAGTAGGGGACTAGCGGGAGTCGTGGAGCAGTTCTTC.